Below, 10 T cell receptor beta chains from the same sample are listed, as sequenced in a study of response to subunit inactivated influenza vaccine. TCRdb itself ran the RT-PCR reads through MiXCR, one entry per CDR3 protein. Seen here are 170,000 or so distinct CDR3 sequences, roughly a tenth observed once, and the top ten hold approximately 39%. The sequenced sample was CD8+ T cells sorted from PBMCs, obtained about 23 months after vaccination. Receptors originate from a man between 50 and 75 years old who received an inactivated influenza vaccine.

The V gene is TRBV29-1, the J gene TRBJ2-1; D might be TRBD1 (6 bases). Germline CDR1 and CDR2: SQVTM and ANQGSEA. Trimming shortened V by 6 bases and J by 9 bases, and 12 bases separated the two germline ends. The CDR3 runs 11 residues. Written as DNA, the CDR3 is TGCAGCGTCGCTAAAGGGGGTGAGCAGTTCTTC. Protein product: CSVAKGGEQFF.

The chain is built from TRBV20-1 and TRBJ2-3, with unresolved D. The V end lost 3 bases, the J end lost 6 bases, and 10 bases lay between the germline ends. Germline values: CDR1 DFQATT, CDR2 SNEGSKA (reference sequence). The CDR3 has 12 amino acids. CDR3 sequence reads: CSARPTSDTQYF. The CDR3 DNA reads TGCAGTGCTAGGCCGACATCCGATACGCAGTATTTT.

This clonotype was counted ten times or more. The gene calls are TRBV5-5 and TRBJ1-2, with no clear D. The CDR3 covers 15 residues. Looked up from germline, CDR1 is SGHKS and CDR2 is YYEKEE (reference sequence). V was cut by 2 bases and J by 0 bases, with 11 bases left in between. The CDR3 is CASSFLSGTNYGYTF. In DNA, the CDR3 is TGTGCCAGCAGCTTCCTGTCCGGGACTAACTATGGCTACACCTTC.

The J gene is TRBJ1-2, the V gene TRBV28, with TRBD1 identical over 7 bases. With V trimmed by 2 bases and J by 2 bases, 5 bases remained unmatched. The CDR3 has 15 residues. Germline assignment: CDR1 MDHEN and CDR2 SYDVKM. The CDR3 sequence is CASSLTGQPNYGYTF. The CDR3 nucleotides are TGTGCCAGCAGTTTAACGGGACAGCCGAACTATGGCTACACCTTC.

CDR3 sequence reads: CASSMPHDGSSYEQYF. DNA of the CDR3: TGTGCCAGCAGCATGCCGCACGACGGGAGCTCCTACGAGCAGTACTTC. The rearrangement uses TRBV7-6 and TRBJ2-7; D perhaps matches TRBD2 (6 bases). CDR1 is SGHVS and CDR2 is FNYEAQ in the germline V gene. The CDR3 has 16 amino acids. V shed 5 bases and J shed 0 bases, with 17 bases lying between them.

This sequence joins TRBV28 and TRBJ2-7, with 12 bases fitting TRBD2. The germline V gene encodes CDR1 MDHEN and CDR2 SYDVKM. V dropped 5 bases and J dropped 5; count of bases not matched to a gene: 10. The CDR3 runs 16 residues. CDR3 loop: CASSPWTSGAGNEQYF. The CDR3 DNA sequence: TGTGCCAGCAGTCCCTGGACTAGCGGGGCAGGGAACGAGCAGTACTTC.

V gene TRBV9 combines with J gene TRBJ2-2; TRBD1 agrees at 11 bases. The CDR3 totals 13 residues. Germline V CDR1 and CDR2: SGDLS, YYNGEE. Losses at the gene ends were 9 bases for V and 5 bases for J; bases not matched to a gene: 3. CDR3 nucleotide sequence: TGTGCCACCGGGACAGGGGGAACCGGGGAGCTGTTTTTT. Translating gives CATGTGGTGELFF. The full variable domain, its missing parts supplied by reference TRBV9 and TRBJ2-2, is DSGVTQTPKHLITATGQRVTLRCSPRSGDLSVYWYQQSLDQGLQFLIQYYNGEERAKGNILERFSAQQFPDLHSELNLSSLELGDSALYFCATGTGGTGELFFGEGSRLTVL.

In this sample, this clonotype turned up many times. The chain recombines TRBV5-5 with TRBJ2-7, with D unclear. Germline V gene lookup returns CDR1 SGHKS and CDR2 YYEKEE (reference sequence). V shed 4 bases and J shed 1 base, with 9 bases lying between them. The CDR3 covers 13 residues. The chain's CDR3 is CASSPGPSYEQYF. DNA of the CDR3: TGTGCCAGCAGCCCCGGGCCTTCCTACGAGCAGTACTTC.

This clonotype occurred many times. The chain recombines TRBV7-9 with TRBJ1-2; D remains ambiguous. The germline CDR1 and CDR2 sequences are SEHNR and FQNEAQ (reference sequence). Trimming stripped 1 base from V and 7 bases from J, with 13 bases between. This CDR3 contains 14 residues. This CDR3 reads CASSLGPLLGGYTF. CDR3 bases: TGTGCCAGCAGCTTAGGACCGTTGCTCGGTGGCTACACCTTC. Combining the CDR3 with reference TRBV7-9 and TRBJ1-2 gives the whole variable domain DTGVSQNPRHKITKRGQNVTFRCDPISEHNRLYWYRQTLGQGPEFLTYFQNEAQLEKSRLLSDRFSAERPKGSFSTLEIQRTEQGDSAMYLCASSLGPLLGGYTFGSGTRLTVV.

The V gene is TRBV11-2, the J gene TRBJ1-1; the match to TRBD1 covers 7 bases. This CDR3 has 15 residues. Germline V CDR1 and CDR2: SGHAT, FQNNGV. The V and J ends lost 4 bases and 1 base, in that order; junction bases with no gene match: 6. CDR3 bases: TGTGCCAGCAGCTATACCGGGACAGAGAACACTGAAGCTTTCTTT. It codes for CASSYTGTENTEAFF.